This TCR beta chain was sequenced for a study of CD8 T cells in Susac syndrome. Study findings and constraints: As the study acknowledged, the number of individuals who were part of its TCR sequencing and HLA analysis was relatively small.

Trimming shortened V by 3 bases and J by 4 bases, and 3 bases separated the two germline ends. The CDR3 runs 11 residues. The germline V gene encodes CDR1 GTSNPN and CDR2 SVGIG (reference sequence). Random hexamers served to reverse transcribe roughly 0.45 to 1 ug RNA. The immunoSEQ assay covered 54 Vbeta and 13 Jbeta segments for CDR3. TCRdb reanalysed the immunoSEQ multiplex PCR reads using MiXCR and keeps one entry per CDR3 protein. This sample has around 180,000 distinct CDR3 sequences, with 85% to 95% found just once. Notes on this clonotype: The antigen is not known.

The multiple sclerosis controls were treatment-naive patients affected by stable or active relapsing-remitting disease. Negative isolation yielded the CD8+ and CD4+ T cells, while FACS enriched the TEMRA cells. Input material: CD4+ T cells from PBMCs. The V and J genes are TRBV30 and TRBJ2-2; D unresolved. This TCR was recovered from a human donor with multiple sclerosis. As DNA, the CDR3 is TGTGCCTGGAGGGTCACCGGGGAGCTGTTTTTT. Protein sequence: CAWRVTGELFF.